This record looks at one TCR beta chain sequence and its context. These data come from a study of blood T cell repertoires in COVID-19. TCRdb's copy holds only in-frame clones and misses some; the assay was immunoSEQ multiplex PCR. The data contain 200,000 to 300,000 clones, around 85% of them singletons. The germline V gene has CDR1 MNHEY and CDR2 SMNVEV (reference sequence). CDR3 size: 16 residues. The J segment lost 5 bases and the V segment lost 5 bases, leaving 10 bases of the junction unmatched. This clonotype originated in an elderly woman with acute or convalescent COVID-19. The sample taken for sequencing was peripheral blood. This chain uses TRBV27 with TRBJ2-7; the match to TRBD1 covers 12 bases. The CDR3 reads CASSLGTGGVKNEQYF. In DNA form, the CDR3 reads TGTGCCAGCAGTCTCGGGACAGGGGGCGTTAAGAACGAGCAGTACTTC.